This T cell receptor beta chain is drawn from a study of cytomegalovirus exposure and HLA in healthy donors. This clone was observed a few times. The CDR3 contains 15 residues. Germline values: CDR1 PRHDT, CDR2 FYEKMQ (reference sequence). V was clipped by 11 bases and J by 0 bases, with 19 bases between them. Vbeta (60) and Jbeta (13) primers were used in the PCR. Original processing notes: Later analysis identified roughly 84 million unique TCR beta chains, about 10 million shared. Here immunoSEQ multiplex PCR was the method, and the copy in TCRdb shows in-frame clones only, minus some. V and J calls and clone size are copied from that table; D and trimming were computed from the DNA. The table shows approximately 140,000 clones, with around 57% occurring only once.

This clonotype was obtained from a male donor in good health and CMV-seronegative. Sequencing input: PBMCs. The V and J genes are TRBV13 and TRBJ1-1; TRBD1 might be the D (5 bases). Here the CDR3 DNA reads TGTGCCCCCTGCCGGGGAGGGGTGATGAACACTGAAGCTTTCTTT. As protein: CAPCRGGVMNTEAFF.